This TCR beta chain was sequenced during a study of chemoradiotherapy in HPV16-positive cancers (dated 2022 in TCRdb). About the study as a whole: Functional T-cell assays on cells from two HPV16-positive patients defined candidate HPV-specific T-cell clones and common TCR motifs. Whether T-cell immunity against the HPV oncoproteins E6 and E7 changes during chemoradiotherapy and whether survival is affected by this immunity were examined in the study. Next, the candidate HPV-specific TCRs and motifs were followed in TCR repertoires from about 90 patients with HPV-related cancers. Study-wide conclusions, independent of this receptor: In HPV16-positive patients, expansion of HPV-responsive T cells during chemoradiotherapy was found to be associated with improved recurrence-free survival. The functional definition of HPV-specific T cells was derived from only two HPV16-positive patients, and the survival association was reported for HPV16-positive patients. Expansion of candidate HPV-specific clones and E7-related TCR motifs was observed in the tumor microenvironment during treatment, whereas no such expansion was observed for non-HPV-specific T cells.

Repertoires were sampled repeatedly over the course of chemoradiotherapy, so clonal expansion could be followed in the tumor microenvironment. On this clone itself: Which antigen it targets is not known. Base qualities were left out, and no much larger clone turns up one base away.

Library generation was performed with the immunoSEQ multiplex PCR assay. This immuneACCESS table, as held by TCRdb, lists in-frame sequences with V and J called but not all clones. Of the missing ones, under half trace to an unresolved V gene in checked studies; the others have no known cause. This sample has more than 15,000 clones in its table, and more than 70% of those were observed once. Approximately 10% of the sample belongs to the ten largest clones. The cysteine opens and the phenylalanine closes a CDR3 of 15 amino acids. Only the CDR3 part of the read is kept: 45 bases, read in frame from the first base. The CDR1 and CDR2 encoded by the germline V gene (reference sequence) are GTSNPN and SVGIG. Trimming costs V 3 bases and J 3 bases, and their ends lie 12 bases apart.

The chain was built from TRBV30 and TRBJ1-6, with the D gene not clear enough to name. The receptor was derived from a human donor with HPV-associated anogenital cancer. This specimen was acquired from a patient who underwent chemoradiotherapy. The nucleotide sequence reads as follows: TGTGCCTGGAGCTTCCCCGGGAACTATAATTCACCCCTCCACTTT. The translation is CAWSFPGNYNSPLHF. The full variable domain, completed from the reference TRBV30 and TRBJ1-6 proteins outside the CDR3, reads SQTIHQWPATLVQPVGSPLSLECTVEGTSNPNLYWYRQAAGRGLQLLFYSVGIGQISSEVPQNLSASRPQDRQFILSSKKLLLSDSGFYLCAWSFPGNYNSPLHFGNGTRLTVT.